This entry lists 14 T cell receptor beta chains sequenced from one sample in a study of T cell changes during pregnancy in multiple sclerosis. The repertoire was sequenced with immunoSEQ multiplex PCR; TCRdb's copy has only in-frame clones and lacks some. The table includes just under 65,000 clones, around 91% detected once. The specimen comprised peripheral blood, sampled in the third trimester of pregnancy. The receptors here all came from a female donor in good health, enrolled as a control in a pregnancy study.

This chain connects TRBV5-6 to TRBJ2-5, with 11 bases lining up with TRBD1. The better agreement between TRBJ2-7 and the DNA end casts doubt on the J call. CDR1 and CDR2 from the germline V gene are SGHDT and YYEEEE. This CDR3 region has 16 residues. CDR3 coding DNA: TGTGCCAGCAGCTTGTATGGGACAGGGGGCTCCTACGAGCAGTACTTC. This sequence encodes CASSLYGTGGSYEQYF.

J is TRBJ1-1 and V is TRBV19; D is perhaps TRBD1 (5 bases). This CDR3 is 16 amino acids long. Trimming took off 2 bases at V and 2 bases at J, with 15 bases between the two ends. Germline V gene data show CDR1 as LNHDA and CDR2 as SQIVND (reference sequence). The CDR3 bases are TGTGCCAGTAGTATATGGGGGTTTGGGACTAACACTGAAGCTTTCTTT. Its protein is CASSIWGFGTNTEAFF. The full variable domain, completed using reference TRBV19 and TRBJ1-1, is DGGITQSPKYLFRKEGQNVTLSCEQNLNHDAMYWYRQDPGQGLRLIYYSQIVNDFQKGDIAEGYSVSREKKESFPLTVTSAQKNPTAFYLCASSIWGFGTNTEAFFGQGTRLTVV.

The rearrangement uses TRBV2 and TRBJ1-1; D ambiguous. V lost 5 bases and J lost 0, with 10 bases in between. The length of the CDR3 is 14 residues. Germline V CDR1 and CDR2: SNHLY, FYNNEI. CDR3 nucleotide sequence: TGTGCCAGCAGTCGGTGGAGCCTGAACACTGAAGCTTTCTTT. The encoded protein is CASSRWSLNTEAFF.

This CDR3 is CASSLNLGQSYEQYF. The CDR3 region has the DNA TGTGCCAGCAGCCTTAATCTGGGACAGTCCTACGAGCAGTACTTC. The V call is TRBV6-6, the J call TRBJ2-7, with 7 bases matching TRBD1. CDR3 length: 15 residues. CDR1 and CDR2 (germline): MNHNY, SVGAGI (reference sequence). V shed 6 bases, J shed 1 base, and the junction held 9 bases outside the gene matches.

The chain couples TRBV7-8 to TRBJ2-3, with 7 bases matching TRBD2. V lost 0 bases, J lost 2 bases, and 5 bases stayed unmatched. There are 16 residues in the CDR3. Germline V gene sequence: CDR1 SGHVS, CDR2 FQNEAQ. CDR3 DNA: TGTGCCAGCAGCTTAGCGCTAGCGGCCCCCACAGATACGCAGTATTTT. It yields the protein CASSLALAAPTDTQYF.

V is TRBV6-4 and J is TRBJ2-1; no clear D gene. Germline CDR1 is MRHNA and CDR2 is SNTAGT. Deletions cut 0 bases from V and 8 bases from J, with 11 bases between. The CDR3 runs to 14 residues. The CDR3 loop is CASSDSYSTDEQFF. CDR3 DNA sequence: TGTGCCAGCAGTGACTCCTACTCAACTGATGAGCAGTTCTTC.

The genes are TRBV6-1 and TRBJ2-7; maybe TRBD2 (5 bases). Germline CDR1 MNHNS, CDR2 SASEGT. Trimming shortened V by 8 bases and J by 4 bases, and 18 bases separated the two germline ends. This CDR3 is 14 amino acids long. CDR3 region: CASGHGGRGYEQYF. The CDR3 DNA sequence: TGTGCCAGCGGCCACGGAGGCCGGGGATACGAGCAGTACTTC.

The chain joins TRBV29-1 to TRBJ2-2; 10 bases line up with TRBD1. CDR1 and CDR2 (germline): SQVTM, ANQGSEA. The CDR3 contains 15 residues. The V gene end was trimmed by 6 bases and the J gene end by 5 bases; junction bases not matched to a gene: 9. CDR3 sequence (DNA): TGCAGCGTCGGGGGACAGGGGTGGGTGACCGGGGAGCTGTTTTTT. Translating gives CSVGGQGWVTGELFF.

The V gene is TRBV18, the J gene TRBJ2-1, with 9 bases aligning to TRBD2. Per germline, CDR1 KGHSH and CDR2 LQKENI. The CDR3 extends over 17 amino acids. With 1 base clipped from V and 1 base from J, the junction kept 5 bases outside the gene matches. CDR3 bases: TGTGCCAGCTCACCACGACTAGCGGCCGATTCCTACAATGAGCAGTTCTTC. Its translation is CASSPRLAADSYNEQFF.

The chain joins TRBV6-5 to TRBJ2-7, with TRBD2 matching over 7 bases. CDR1 and CDR2 (germline): MNHEY, SVGAGI. Losses at the gene ends were 0 bases for V and 6 bases for J; bases not matched to a gene: 11. CDR3 size: 16 residues. As DNA, the CDR3 is TGTGCCAGCAGTTACTCTGCGTCTAGCGGAAGATCCGAGCAGTACTTC. It yields the protein CASSYSASSGRSEQYF.

The rearrangement links TRBV7-9 to TRBJ2-7; perhaps TRBD2 as D (6 bases). Trimming took off 1 base at V and 0 bases at J, with 13 bases between the two ends. Per germline, CDR1 SEHNR and CDR2 FQNEAQ (reference sequence). The CDR3 loop spans 16 amino acids. Here the CDR3 DNA reads TGTGCCAGCAGCTTAGTGTCGTGGGGAGGCTCCTACGAGCAGTACTTC. Protein: CASSLVSWGGSYEQYF.

The chain carries TRBV4-1 and TRBJ2-7, with 7 bases matching TRBD2. Germline values: CDR1 MGHRA, CDR2 YSYEKL. This CDR3 has 14 amino acids. V lost 3 bases to trimming and J lost 3 bases; unmatched junction nucleotides: 5. The CDR3 DNA reads TGCGCCAGCAGCCAGGGCCCGGGAGGCTACGAGCAGTACTTC. Translated, it gives CASSQGPGGYEQYF.

The V and J genes are TRBV28 and TRBJ2-7; 10 bases are a match to TRBD1. Germline CDR1 reads MDHEN; CDR2 reads SYDVKM. The J segment lost 3 bases and the V segment lost 5 bases, leaving 4 bases of the junction unmatched. CDR3 length equals 14 residues. The CDR3 sequence is CASSGRDRGYEQYF. The CDR3 bases are TGTGCCAGCAGTGGACGGGACAGGGGCTACGAGCAGTACTTC.

V gene TRBV5-8 combines with J gene TRBJ2-6, with TRBD1 as a possible D gene (6 bases). This CDR3 spans 16 amino acids. V was cut by 0 bases and J by 1 base, with 8 bases left in between. Germline V gene data show CDR1 as SGHTS and CDR2 as YDEGEE. The CDR3: CASSLATGSGANVLTF. For the CDR3, the DNA is TGTGCCAGCAGCTTGGCAACAGGGTCTGGGGCCAACGTCCTGACTTTC.